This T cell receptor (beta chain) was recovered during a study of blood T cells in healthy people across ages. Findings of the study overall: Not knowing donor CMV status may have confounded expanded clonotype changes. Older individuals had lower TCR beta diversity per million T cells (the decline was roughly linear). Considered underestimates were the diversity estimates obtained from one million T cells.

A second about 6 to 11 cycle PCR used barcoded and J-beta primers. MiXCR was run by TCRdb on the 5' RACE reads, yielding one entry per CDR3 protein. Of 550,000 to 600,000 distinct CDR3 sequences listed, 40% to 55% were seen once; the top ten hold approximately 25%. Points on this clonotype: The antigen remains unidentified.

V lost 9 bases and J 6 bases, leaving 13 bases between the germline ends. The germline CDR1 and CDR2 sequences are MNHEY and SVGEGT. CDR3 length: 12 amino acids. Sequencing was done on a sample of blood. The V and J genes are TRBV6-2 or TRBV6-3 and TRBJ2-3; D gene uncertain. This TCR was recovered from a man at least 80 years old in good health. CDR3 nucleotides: TGTGCCAGTAGAGGAGATCCCGATACGCAGTATTTT. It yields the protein CASRGDPDTQYF.